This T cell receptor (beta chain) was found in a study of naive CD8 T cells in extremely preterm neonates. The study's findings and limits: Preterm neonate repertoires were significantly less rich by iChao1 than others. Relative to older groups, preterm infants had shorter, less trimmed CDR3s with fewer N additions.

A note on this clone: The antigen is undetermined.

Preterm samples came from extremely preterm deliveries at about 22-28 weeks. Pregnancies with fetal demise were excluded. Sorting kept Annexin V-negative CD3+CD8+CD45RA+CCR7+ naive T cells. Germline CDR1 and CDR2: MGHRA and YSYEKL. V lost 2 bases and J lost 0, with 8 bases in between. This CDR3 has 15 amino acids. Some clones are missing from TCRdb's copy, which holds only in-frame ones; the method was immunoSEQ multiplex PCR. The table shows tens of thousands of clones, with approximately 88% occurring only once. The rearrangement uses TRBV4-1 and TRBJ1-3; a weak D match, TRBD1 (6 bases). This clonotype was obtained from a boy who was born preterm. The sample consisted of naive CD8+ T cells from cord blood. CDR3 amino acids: CASSQRDNSGNTIYF. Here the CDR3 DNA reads TGCGCCAGCAGCCAACGGGACAACTCTGGAAACACCATATATTTT.